Presented here are 32 T cell receptor beta chains from one specimen sequenced in a study of cytomegalovirus exposure and HLA in healthy donors. Primers for the PCR totalled 60 Vbeta and 13 Jbeta. Sequencing used immunoSEQ multiplex PCR; TCRdb keeps in-frame clones, though not all of them. This sample has some 130,000 clones, with approximately 79% found just once. Specimen: PBMCs. These receptor sequences come from a man aged 35-49 years in good health and CMV-seropositive.

This chain joins TRBV28 and TRBJ1-5; D unclear. Trimming removed 2 bases at V and 5 bases at J, with 10 bases between. CDR1 is MDHEN, CDR2 SYDVKM, per germline. The CDR3 is 14 amino acids. CDR3 nucleotides: TGTGCCAGCAGTTTAGCTCATCGGGATCAGCCCCAGCATTTT. Translating gives CASSLAHRDQPQHF. The entire variable domain, with the rest obtained from reference TRBV28 and TRBJ1-5, is as follows: DVKVTQSSRYLVKRTGEKVFLECVQDMDHENMFWYRQDPGLGLRLIYFSYDVKMKEKGDIPEGYSVSREKKERFSLILESASTNQTSMYLCASSLAHRDQPQHFGDGTRLSIL.

The V call is TRBV27, the J call TRBJ2-1, with TRBD2 matching 9 bases. Trimming took 5 bases from V and 11 from J; bases not matched to a gene: 16. This CDR3 spans 16 amino acids. Germline V gene data show CDR1 as MNHEY and CDR2 as SMNVEV (reference sequence). Written as DNA, the CDR3 is TGTGCCAGCAGTGGACCGACGGGGCGGGAGGGCCTGAAGCAGTTCTTC. Its protein product is CASSGPTGREGLKQFF.

The chain uses TRBV5-1 and TRBJ2-3, with 7 positions matching TRBD1. J gave up 0 bases and V 4 bases, and 5 bases lay outside the gene matches. The germline gives CDR1 SGHRS, CDR2 YFSETQ. This CDR3 is 15 amino acids long. CDR3 in DNA: TGCGCCAGCAGCCCGGGACAGCCTAGCACAGATACGCAGTATTTT. This codes for CASSPGQPSTDTQYF.

The chain carries TRBV5-1 and TRBJ2-5; 9 bases are a match to TRBD2. Germline assignment: CDR1 SGHRS and CDR2 YFSETQ. After removal of 0 bases from V and 4 bases from J, the junction contained 7 bases not matched to a gene. This CDR3 has 16 residues. The CDR3 DNA reads as TGCGCCAGCAGCTTGGGTCGTAGCGGGAGTTTAGAGACCCAGTACTTC. This gives the protein CASSLGRSGSLETQYF.

The rearrangement links TRBV6-1 to TRBJ2-5, with D perhaps matching TRBD1 (5 bases). V gave up 4 bases and J gave up 9 bases, with 12 bases separating them. Germline values: CDR1 MNHNS, CDR2 SASEGT. CDR3 size: 12 residues. The CDR3 bases are TGTGCCAGCAGTGGGTATCTAGGGGCCCAGTACTTC. This sequence encodes CASSGYLGAQYF.

This CDR3 reads CASSQAVDYYEQYF. DNA for the CDR3: TGCGCCAGCAGCCAGGCCGTGGACTACTACGAGCAGTACTTC. The genes are TRBV4-1 and TRBJ2-7; tentatively, D is TRBD2 (6 bases). The CDR3 runs to 14 residues. CDR1 is MGHRA and CDR2 is YSYEKL in the germline V gene. Trimming pared 3 bases from V and 3 bases from J, leaving 12 bases between.

For the CDR3, the DNA is TGTGCCAGCTCCCCGACAGACTATGGCTACACCTTC. Its protein is CASSPTDYGYTF. V gene TRBV18 combines with J gene TRBJ1-2; possibly TRBD1 for D (5 bases). The CDR3 runs 12 residues. Germline-derived CDR1 and CDR2 are KGHSH and LQKENI. The V and J ends lost 6 bases and 3 bases respectively, with 8 bases between them.

V usage is TRBV28 and J usage is TRBJ1-5; D not certain. CDR3 length equals 13 residues. Germline V gives CDR1 MDHEN, CDR2 SYDVKM. V dropped 5 bases and J dropped 3 bases, with 8 bases sitting between them. The CDR3 is CASSTGINQPQHF. In nucleotides, the CDR3 is TGTGCCAGCAGTACCGGGATCAATCAGCCCCAGCATTTT.

This chain uses TRBV14 with TRBJ1-1; a possible D gene is TRBD1 (6 bases). Trimming pared 1 base from V and 1 base from J, leaving 16 bases between. This CDR3 region has 17 residues. In germline, CDR1 is SGHDN, CDR2 FVKESK. CDR3 coding DNA: TGTGCCAGCAGCCAAGGGAGGACTGACAGGTCGAACACTGAAGCTTTCTTT. Translation gives CASSQGRTDRSNTEAFF.

The gene calls are TRBV19 and TRBJ1-1; TRBD1 aligns across 8 bases. The ends lost 11 bases at V and 3 bases at J; junction bases unmatched: 11. This CDR3 region has 14 residues. Germline values: CDR1 LNHDA, CDR2 SQIVND (reference sequence). In DNA form, the CDR3 reads TGTGCCGGAAAACGGACAGGGATCGACACTGAAGCTTTCTTT. Its translation: CAGKRTGIDTEAFF. The complete variable domain, with remaining parts taken from reference TRBV19 and TRBJ1-1, reads DGGITQSPKYLFRKEGQNVTLSCEQNLNHDAMYWYRQDPGQGLRLIYYSQIVNDFQKGDIAEGYSVSREKKESFPLTVTSAQKNPTAFYLCAGKRTGIDTEAFFGQGTRLTVV.

This chain uses TRBV28 with TRBJ1-2, with 9 bases lining up with TRBD1. CDR1 and CDR2 (germline): MDHEN, SYDVKM. The CDR3 length is 16 residues. V shed 0 bases and J 7 bases; nucleotides not matched to a gene: 9. The CDR3 spells CASSLWGDRVLVGYTF. DNA of the CDR3: TGTGCCAGCAGTTTATGGGGGGACAGGGTATTGGTTGGCTACACCTTC.

J is TRBJ2-7 and V is TRBV19; 8 bases agree with TRBD1. Germline CDR1 reads LNHDA; CDR2 reads SQIVND (reference sequence). The CDR3 sequence is 14 residues long. Trimming took 4 bases from V and 3 from J; bases not matched to a gene: 5. CDR3 region: CASSRPGGHYEQYF. CDR3 sequence (DNA): TGTGCCAGTAGTAGGCCAGGGGGCCACTACGAGCAGTACTTC.

The chain links TRBV29-1 to TRBJ1-6; TRBD1 agrees at 8 bases. The CDR3 spans 14 residues. J was trimmed by 7 bases and V by 6 bases; bases with no gene match: 8. Germline CDR1 and CDR2: SQVTM and ANQGSEA. The CDR3 is CSVRTGSVNSPLHF. The DNA for the CDR3 is TGCAGCGTAAGGACAGGGAGTGTGAATTCACCCCTCCACTTT. Complete variable domain (other parts from reference TRBV29-1 and TRBJ1-6): SAVISQKPSRDICQRGTSLTIQCQVDSQVTMMFWYRQQPGQSLTLIATANQGSEATYESGFVIDKFPISRPNLTFSTLTVSNMSPEDSSIYLCSVRTGSVNSPLHFGNGTRLTVT.

CDR3 sequence (DNA): TGTGCCAGCAGAACCGGGACAGGGGTAGAGACCCAGTACTTC. This translates into CASRTGTGVETQYF. The chain couples TRBV6-5 to TRBJ2-5; 10 positions match TRBD1. The CDR3 is 14 residues long. From germline, CDR1 is MNHEY and CDR2 SVGAGI. Germline trimming cut 6 bases from V and 4 bases from J; bases unmatched to any gene: 5.

This clone was detected once. The J gene is TRBJ1-1, the V gene TRBV18; D may be TRBD1 (5 bases). The CDR3 contains 14 residues. The germline V gene has CDR1 KGHSH and CDR2 LQKENI. V gave up 3 bases and J gave up 1 base, with 9 bases separating them. The CDR3 sequence is CASSPGHPNTEAFF. CDR3 in DNA: TGTGCCAGCTCACCCGGACACCCGAACACTGAAGCTTTCTTT.

This clone was counted between two and nine times. The chain has TRBV4-2 and TRBJ1-5, with TRBD1 matching over 7 bases. CDR3 size: 15 residues. V gave up 0 bases and J gave up 4 bases; unmatched junction bases: 3. Germline-derived CDR1 and CDR2 are LGHNA and YNFKEQ. The CDR3 bases are TGTGCCAGCAGCCAAGATGCCAGGGGGAATCAGCCCCAGCATTTT. This codes for CASSQDARGNQPQHF.

This chain links TRBV6-1 with TRBJ2-7; no clear D gene. CDR1 MNHNS and CDR2 SASEGT come from the germline V gene. V lost 1 base, J lost 2 bases, and 9 bases lay in between. This CDR3 comprises 14 residues. CDR3 sequence (DNA): TGTGCCAGCAGTGAAGTTAGTTTCACCTACGAGCAGTACTTC. Translating it yields CASSEVSFTYEQYF.

This CDR3 is CASSPPSAVTDTQYF. For the CDR3, the DNA is TGTGCCAGCAGTCCCCCTAGCGCGGTCACAGATACGCAGTATTTT. The chain carries TRBV27 and TRBJ2-3; weak D call: TRBD2 (6 bases). The CDR3 is made up of 15 amino acids. V lost 5 bases and J 2 bases, leaving 14 bases between the germline ends. Germline V gives CDR1 MNHEY, CDR2 SMNVEV (reference sequence).

This sequence joins TRBV5-1 and TRBJ2-7; TRBD1 agrees at 11 bases. Germline V gene lookup returns CDR1 SGHRS and CDR2 YFSETQ. The trim removed 4 bases at V and 7 bases at J, leaving 13 bases unmatched. This CDR3 contains 16 residues. The CDR3 is CASSPDGGTGGQEQYF. DNA for the CDR3: TGCGCCAGCAGCCCAGATGGAGGGACAGGGGGTCAGGAGCAGTACTTC.

The V call is TRBV5-1, the J call TRBJ2-1, with 10 positions matching TRBD2. Germline CDR1 reads SGHRS; CDR2 reads YFSETQ. The CDR3 covers 15 residues. After removal of 3 bases from V and 5 bases from J, the junction contained 5 bases not matched to a gene. CDR3 residues: CASSSSGSSNNEQFF. DNA for the CDR3: TGCGCCAGCAGCTCTAGCGGGAGTTCGAACAATGAGCAGTTCTTC.

The chain uses TRBV5-5 and TRBJ2-7; 10 positions match TRBD2. The V segment lost 4 bases and the J segment 2 bases; nucleotides outside the gene matches: 18. This CDR3 is built from 19 residues. CDR1 and CDR2 (germline): SGHKS, YYEKEE (reference sequence). The CDR3 bases are TGTGCCAGCAGCACCCGCAGGGCCACTAGCGGGGAGGGGACCTACGAGCAGTACTTC. It codes for CASSTRRATSGEGTYEQYF.

The chain links TRBV15 to TRBJ2-2, with TRBD2 matching 7 bases. With V trimmed by 3 bases and J by 4 bases, 5 bases remained unmatched. Germline CDR1 LNHNV, CDR2 YYDKDF (reference sequence). CDR3 length: 15 amino acids. The CDR3 loop reads CATSRVTSRTGELFF. In DNA, the CDR3 is TGTGCCACCAGCAGGGTGACTAGCCGCACCGGGGAGCTGTTTTTT.

CDR3 in amino acids: CAWRTGGSDYGYTF. CDR3 nucleotides: TGTGCCTGGAGGACAGGGGGTTCTGACTATGGCTACACCTTC. This chain joins TRBV30 and TRBJ1-2, with 9 bases lining up with TRBD1. This CDR3 is built from 14 residues. V gave up 3 bases and J gave up 3 bases; unmatched junction bases: 5. CDR1 is GTSNPN and CDR2 is SVGIG in the germline V gene (reference sequence).

Written as DNA, the CDR3 is TGTGCCAGTAGTAGAAGGACAGGGGGGGATGAAAAACTGTTTTTT. It specifies CASSRRTGGDEKLFF. The chain has TRBV19 and TRBJ1-4; 10 nucleotides align to TRBD1. The germline V gene has CDR1 LNHDA and CDR2 SQIVND (reference sequence). The CDR3 is 15 amino acids. After removal of 4 bases from V and 6 bases from J, the junction contained 5 bases not matched to a gene.

This chain joins TRBV11-2 and TRBJ1-5; the D gene is possibly TRBD1 (6 bases). V was shortened by 5 bases and J by 0 bases, with 8 bases between the two germline ends. Germline values: CDR1 SGHAT, CDR2 FQNNGV. The CDR3 extends over 14 amino acids. CDR3 nucleotides: TGTGCCAGCAGCGACAGGAATAGCAATCAGCCCCAGCATTTT. Its translation is CASSDRNSNQPQHF.

The chain recombines TRBV19 with TRBJ2-1, with 12 nucleotides matching TRBD2. This CDR3 is 14 amino acids long. Germline V gene sequence: CDR1 LNHDA, CDR2 SQIVND (reference sequence). V trimming: 5 bases; J trimming: 5 bases; junction bases outside the gene matches: 1. This CDR3 is CASSRTSGNNEQFF. The DNA for the CDR3 is TGTGCCAGTAGTCGGACTAGCGGGAACAATGAGCAGTTCTTC.

This clone occurred a few times. The rearrangement links TRBV6-5 to TRBJ2-7; possibly TRBD2 for D (6 bases). Germline CDR1 and CDR2: MNHEY and SVGAGI. This CDR3 has 13 amino acids. V was clipped by 0 bases and J by 7 bases, with 10 bases between them. CDR3 sequence: CASSYSLGGEQYF. DNA for the CDR3: TGTGCCAGCAGTTACTCGCTCGGGGGAGAGCAGTACTTC.

V and J are TRBV19 and TRBJ1-5; 7 nucleotides agree with TRBD1. CDR1 is LNHDA and CDR2 is SQIVND in the germline V gene (reference sequence). The CDR3 has 14 residues. The V segment lost 5 bases and the J segment 6 bases; nucleotides outside the gene matches: 7. CDR3 DNA sequence: TGTGCCAGTAGTTATACAGGGGTGGGTCAGCCCCAGCATTTT. Protein product: CASSYTGVGQPQHF.

V is TRBV6-5 and J is TRBJ2-7, with 8 positions matching TRBD1. CDR1 is MNHEY and CDR2 is SVGAGI in the germline V gene. V trimming: 7 bases; J trimming: 5 bases; junction bases outside the gene matches: 10. The CDR3 is 14 residues long. The CDR3 protein is CASTWTGKTDEQYF. In nucleotides, the CDR3 is TGTGCCAGCACCTGGACAGGGAAAACCGACGAGCAGTACTTC.

This chain joins TRBV2 and TRBJ2-3, with unresolved D. CDR3 length: 12 residues. Trimming stripped 6 bases from V and 2 bases from J, with 6 bases between. Germline V gene data show CDR1 as SNHLY and CDR2 as FYNNEI. The CDR3 spells CASRPDTDTQYF. The CDR3 coding sequence is TGTGCCAGCAGACCAGACACAGATACGCAGTATTTT.

This chain uses TRBV29-1 with TRBJ1-1; TRBD1 matches at 9 bases. The V segment lost 4 bases and the J segment 10 bases; nucleotides outside the gene matches: 7. The germline V gene encodes CDR1 SQVTM and CDR2 ANQGSEA. The CDR3 spans 12 residues. CDR3 DNA: TGCAGCGTTGGGACAGGGGCTTGGGGAGCTTTCTTT. This encodes CSVGTGAWGAFF.

The CDR3, as DNA: TGTGCCAGCAGTTTAGGGGCCGAAGAGGCTTTCTTT. Translating it yields CASSLGAEEAFF. The chain recombines TRBV28 with TRBJ1-1, with TRBD1 as a possible D gene (5 bases). The V end lost 2 bases, the J end lost 11 bases, and 12 bases lay between the germline ends. The CDR3 is 12 residues long. Germline loops: CDR1 MDHEN, CDR2 SYDVKM. The variable domain in full, completed from reference TRBV28 and TRBJ1-1, reads DVKVTQSSRYLVKRTGEKVFLECVQDMDHENMFWYRQDPGLGLRLIYFSYDVKMKEKGDIPEGYSVSREKKERFSLILESASTNQTSMYLCASSLGAEEAFFGQGTRLTVV.